This T cell receptor beta chain is from a study of CD8+ T cells in alopecia areata. Across the whole study: Among treated patients, oral tofacitinib was administered at 5 to 10 mg twice daily. Tofacitinib ran 6 to 18 months, followed by 6 months off drug. Study-level points and caveats: Scalp clonality and expanded CD8+ clones among the top 100 were significantly decreased by tofacitinib.

In each case, RNA was isolated and then reverse transcribed into cDNA as the sequencing template. TCRdb's table, derived via immunoSEQ multiplex PCR, lists solely in-frame clones and lacks some. This table has fewer than 110,000 clones, 86% appearing once. The CDR3 spans 17 residues. The germline V gene has CDR1 MGHRA and CDR2 YSYEKL. With 0 bases removed from V and 1 base from J, the gap between germline ends came to 15 bases. On this clone itself: No antigen is known for it.

This sample's treatment: oral pan-JAK inhibitor, 5-10 mg twice daily. Both CD4+ and CD8+ T cells were separated by sorting PBMCs. The sequence came from a human donor with alopecia areata. This rearrangement joins TRBV4-1 to TRBJ1-1, with a weak D call TRBD1 (6 bases). This sample comprised CD8+ T cells sorted from blood, obtained at approximately week 30, from a patient treated with tofacitinib. CDR3 bases: TGCGCCAGCAGCCAAGATAAAGGGGACACACCGAACACTGAAGCTTTCTTT. The encoded protein is CASSQDKGDTPNTEAFF.